This T cell receptor beta chain was sequenced for a study of blood T cell repertoires in COVID-19. In the study overall: The study drew acute and convalescent COVID-19 samples from the United States, Italy and Spain.

The count of this clone is one. A read error may account for a junction end that differs from germline. Produced via immunoSEQ multiplex PCR; TCRdb's table is partial and in-frame only. Among 150,000 to 200,000 clones listed, about nine tenths were seen once. This CDR3 spans 16 amino acids. Germline loops: CDR1 MNHEY, CDR2 SMNVEV (reference sequence). Sequences were obtained from peripheral blood. This clonotype originated in a man over 45 with acute or convalescent COVID-19. The chain uses TRBV27 and TRBJ2-1; D perhaps matches TRBD2 (6 bases). CDR3 protein: CASSLLAGSSYNEQFF. CDR3 coding DNA: TGTGCCAGCAGCTTATTGGCGGGGAGCTCCTACAATGAGCAGTTCTTC.